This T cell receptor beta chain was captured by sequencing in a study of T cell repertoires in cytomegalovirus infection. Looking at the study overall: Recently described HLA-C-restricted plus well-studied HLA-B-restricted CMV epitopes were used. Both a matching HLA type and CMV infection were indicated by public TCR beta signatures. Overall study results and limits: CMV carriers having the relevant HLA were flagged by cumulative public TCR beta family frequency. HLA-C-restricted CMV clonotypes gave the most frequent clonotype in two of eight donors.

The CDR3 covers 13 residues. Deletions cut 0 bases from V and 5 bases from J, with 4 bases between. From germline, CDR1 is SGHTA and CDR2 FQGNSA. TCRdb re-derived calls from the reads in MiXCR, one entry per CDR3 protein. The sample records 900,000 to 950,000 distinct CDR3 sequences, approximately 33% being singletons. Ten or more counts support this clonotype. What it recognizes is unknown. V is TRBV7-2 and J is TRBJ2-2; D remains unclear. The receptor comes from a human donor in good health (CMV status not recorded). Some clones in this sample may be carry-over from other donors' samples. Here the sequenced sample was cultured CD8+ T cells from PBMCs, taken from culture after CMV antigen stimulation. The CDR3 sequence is CASSLALTGELFF. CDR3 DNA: TGTGCCAGCAGCTTAGCGCTGACCGGGGAGCTGTTTTTT.